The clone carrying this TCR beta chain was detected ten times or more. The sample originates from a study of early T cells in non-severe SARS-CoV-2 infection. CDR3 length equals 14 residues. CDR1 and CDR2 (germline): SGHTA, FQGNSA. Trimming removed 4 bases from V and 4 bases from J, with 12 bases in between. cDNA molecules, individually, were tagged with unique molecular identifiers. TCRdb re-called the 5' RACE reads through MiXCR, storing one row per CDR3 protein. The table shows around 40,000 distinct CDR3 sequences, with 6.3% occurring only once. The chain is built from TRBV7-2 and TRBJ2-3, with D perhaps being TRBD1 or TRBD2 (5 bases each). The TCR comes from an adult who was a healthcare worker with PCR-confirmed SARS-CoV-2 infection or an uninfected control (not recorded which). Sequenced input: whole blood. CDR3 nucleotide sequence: TGTGCCAGCAGCTCCCGGGACCGAGCAGATACGCAGTATTTT. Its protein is CASSSRDRADTQYF.